Below are 17 T cell receptor beta chains sequenced from a single sample in a study of vaccination and CD4 T cells after COVID-19. No cognate antigen is known for these TCRs. Treatment meaning: roughly 10-day PBMC culture with coronavirus spike peptide pools or control peptides (ViraFEST assay). Once obtained from cultured CD4+ T cells, the DNA was sequenced using the Oncomine TCR Beta short-read assay. From the PCR reads, TCRdb called clonotypes with MiXCR, one entry per CDR3 protein. The table shows 14,000 to 15,000 distinct CDR3 sequences, with 40% to 60% occurring only once. The sample was CD4+ T cells from blood, cultured in vitro. The receptors were sampled from a human donor who had recovered from COVID-19.

The chain couples TRBV15 to TRBJ2-7; 7 positions match TRBD1. The V and J ends lost 1 base and 1 base, in that order; junction bases with no gene match: 4. Germline V gene data show CDR1 as LNHNV and CDR2 as YYDKDF (reference sequence). The CDR3 loop spans 15 amino acids. CDR3: CATSRGATGSYEQYF. In DNA form, the CDR3 reads TGTGCCACCAGCAGAGGGGCGACAGGGTCCTACGAGCAGTACTTC.

This chain connects TRBV2 to TRBJ2-2, with 11 nucleotides matching TRBD2. The germline CDR1 and CDR2 sequences are SNHLY and FYNNEI. The CDR3 sequence is 15 residues long. V trimming: 5 bases; J trimming: 2 bases; junction bases outside the gene matches: 1. CDR3 in DNA: TGTGCCAGCAGTCTAGCGGGGGGAAACACCGGGGAGCTGTTTTTT. It yields the protein CASSLAGGNTGELFF. The variable domain in full, with the rest retrieved from reference TRBV2 and TRBJ2-2, is EPEVTQTPSHQVTQMGQEVILRCVPISNHLYFYWYRQILGQKVEFLVSFYNNEISEKSEIFDDQFSVERPDGSNFTLKIRSTKLEDSAMYFCASSLAGGNTGELFFGEGSRLTVL.

As DNA, the CDR3 is TGTGCCACCAAGGCCCTAGCGGGGGCCCAACCTAAGAATGAGCAGTTCTTC. Translation: CATKALAGAQPKNEQFF. The gene calls are TRBV10-3 and TRBJ2-1; 10 bases map to TRBD2. Unmatched junction bases numbered 19, after V lost 10 bases and J lost 7 bases. This CDR3 is built from 17 residues. In germline, CDR1 is ENHRY, CDR2 SYGVKD.

This clonotype was picked up a small number of times. This chain links TRBV4-3 with TRBJ2-4; tentatively, D is TRBD1 (6 bases). CDR3 length equals 19 residues. Per the germline V gene, CDR1 is LGHNA and CDR2 is YSLEER. Trimming took off 1 base at V and 2 bases at J, with 21 bases between the two ends. The CDR3 loop is CASSQVAPQQGSSKNIQYF. The CDR3 nucleotides are TGCGCCAGCAGCCAAGTGGCCCCCCAACAGGGCTCTTCCAAAAACATTCAGTACTTC.

The chain is built from TRBV29-1 and TRBJ2-7, with D unresolved. The CDR3 runs to 12 residues. The germline V gene encodes CDR1 SQVTM and CDR2 ANQGSEA. V shed 4 bases and J shed 1 base, with 8 bases lying between them. CDR3 bases: TGCAGCGTTGGGTTGGGTTCCTACGAGCAGTACTTC. It specifies CSVGLGSYEQYF.

V is TRBV10-3 and J is TRBJ2-3; D is ambiguous. CDR1 is ENHRY, CDR2 SYGVKD, per germline. The V and J ends lost 0 bases and 4 bases respectively, with 14 bases between them. The CDR3 sequence is 16 residues long. The chain's CDR3 is CAISESRPEIADTQYF. CDR3 nucleotides: TGTGCCATCAGTGAGTCGAGACCAGAGATAGCAGATACGCAGTATTTT.

The chain links TRBV6-5 to TRBJ2-1, with a tentative D call TRBD2 (5 bases). This CDR3 comprises 16 residues. The V end was cut by 0 bases, the J end by 7 bases, with 16 bases between. Germline lookup yields CDR1 MNHEY and CDR2 SVGAGI. Here the CDR3 reads CASSYSRSGRGNEQFF. DNA for the CDR3: TGTGCCAGCAGTTACTCCAGGAGCGGCCGCGGGAATGAGCAGTTCTTC.

The chain recombines TRBV7-9 with TRBJ1-1; D is unresolved. Per germline, CDR1 SEHNR and CDR2 FQNEAQ (reference sequence). V dropped 1 base and J dropped 2 bases, with 2 bases sitting between them. This CDR3 spans 12 amino acids. Written as DNA, the CDR3 is TGTGCCAGCAGCTTAGTTAACACTGAAGCTTTCTTT. It translates to CASSLVNTEAFF.

Here the CDR3 reads CASSAEDGIGFF. Written as DNA, the CDR3 is TGTGCCAGCAGCGCGGAAGACGGGATAGGGTTCTTC. The chain has TRBV11-3 and TRBJ2-1; TRBD2 is a possible D gene (5 bases). Germline CDR1 reads SGHNT; CDR2 reads YENEEA. The CDR3 contains 12 residues. V dropped 5 bases and J dropped 15 bases, with 17 bases sitting between them.

This clonotype turned up a few times. The chain combines TRBV27 with TRBJ1-5; D unclear. The germline V and J ends were trimmed by 6 bases and 0 bases, with 12 bases remaining between them. The CDR3 is made up of 15 amino acids. Germline assignment: CDR1 MNHEY and CDR2 SMNVEV (reference sequence). This CDR3 reads CASSFRGYSNQPQHF. DNA for the CDR3: TGTGCCAGCAGCTTCCGTGGTTATAGCAATCAGCCCCAGCATTTT.

The gene calls are TRBV5-1 and TRBJ1-2; 7 bases match TRBD1. This CDR3 region has 15 residues. Germline lookup yields CDR1 SGHRS and CDR2 YFSETQ. V lost 0 bases to trimming and J lost 3 bases; unmatched junction nucleotides: 5. The CDR3 here is CASSLDAGTDYGYTF. CDR3 DNA sequence: TGCGCCAGCAGCTTGGACGCGGGGACAGACTATGGCTACACCTTC.

This chain links TRBV5-1 with TRBJ1-2; tentatively, D is TRBD1 (5 bases). The CDR3 covers 15 residues. Germline CDR1 SGHRS, CDR2 YFSETQ. V shed 3 bases and J shed 2 bases, with 14 bases lying between them. Written as DNA, the CDR3 is TGCGCCAGCAGCTCCCACGGGACCAGGAACTATGGCTACACCTTC. Protein sequence: CASSSHGTRNYGYTF.

CDR3 in amino acids: CAISEWGSTDTQYF. CDR3 nucleotides: TGTGCCATCAGTGAGTGGGGGAGCACAGATACGCAGTATTTT. The chain employs TRBV10-3 and TRBJ2-3; TRBD1 or TRBD2 may be the D gene (5 bases each). V was shortened by 1 base and J by 0 bases, with 5 bases between the two germline ends. This CDR3 is 14 amino acids long. Germline CDR1 is ENHRY and CDR2 is SYGVKD.

This clonotype was recorded a few times. The genes are TRBV10-3 and TRBJ1-1; D not resolved. V lost 10 bases, J lost 0 bases, and 18 bases lay in between. Germline V lookup: CDR1 ENHRY, CDR2 SYGVKD. The CDR3 consists of 15 residues. Here the CDR3 DNA reads TGTGCCACCAAAGAACGGGGTGACCTGAACACTGAAGCTTTCTTT. This codes for CATKERGDLNTEAFF.

This clonotype was recorded a few times. This rearrangement joins TRBV2 to TRBJ1-1, with D possibly being TRBD1 (6 bases). The germline gives CDR1 SNHLY, CDR2 FYNNEI. Trimming shortened V by 9 bases and J by 1 base, and 15 bases separated the two germline ends. The CDR3 consists of 14 residues. Written as DNA, the CDR3 is TGTGCCAGTACTCGGGACACCGGGAACACTGAAGCTTTCTTT. Protein sequence: CASTRDTGNTEAFF.

This clonotype has just a few counts. This chain uses TRBV29-1 with TRBJ2-5; no reliable D call. The CDR3 consists of 13 residues. Germline V gives CDR1 SQVTM, CDR2 ANQGSEA. With 6 bases removed from V and 1 base from J, the gap between germline ends came to 12 bases. The CDR3 region has the DNA TGCAGCGTCACCAGGAGTTCCCAAGAGACCCAGTACTTC. It is translated as CSVTRSSQETQYF.

This chain connects TRBV20-1 to TRBJ2-1, with TRBD2 matching over 9 bases. Germline V gives CDR1 DFQATT, CDR2 SNEGSKA (reference sequence). The V segment lost 4 bases and the J segment 2 bases; nucleotides outside the gene matches: 6. CDR3 length: 15 amino acids. This chain's CDR3 is CSATRGGGAYNEQFF. CDR3 nucleotides: TGCAGTGCTACCCGGGGCGGGGGGGCCTACAATGAGCAGTTCTTC.